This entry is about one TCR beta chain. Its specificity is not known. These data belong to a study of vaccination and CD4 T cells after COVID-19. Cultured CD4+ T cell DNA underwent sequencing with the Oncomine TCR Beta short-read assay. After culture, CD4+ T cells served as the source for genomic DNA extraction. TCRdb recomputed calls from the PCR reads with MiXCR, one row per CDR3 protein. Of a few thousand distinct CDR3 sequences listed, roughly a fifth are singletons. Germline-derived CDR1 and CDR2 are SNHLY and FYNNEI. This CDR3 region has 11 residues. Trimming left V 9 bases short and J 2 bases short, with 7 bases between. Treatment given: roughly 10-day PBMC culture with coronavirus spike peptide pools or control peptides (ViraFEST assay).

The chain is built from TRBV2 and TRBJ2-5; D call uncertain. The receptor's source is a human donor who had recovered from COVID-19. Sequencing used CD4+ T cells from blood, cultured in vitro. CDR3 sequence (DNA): TGTGCCAGACAGACGCAAGAGACCCAGTACTTC. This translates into CARQTQETQYF.